Following are 5 T cell receptor beta chains from one sample sequenced in a study of blood T cell repertoires in COVID-19. Using immunoSEQ multiplex PCR, the repertoire was profiled, and TCRdb retains in-frame clones only, with some absent. The data contain about 160,000 clones, less than 85% of them singletons. The specimen sequenced was peripheral blood. These receptor sequences come from a woman aged 55-69 years with COVID-19, enrolled during active disease.

The chain has TRBV5-1 and TRBJ1-3; 7 nucleotides line up with TRBD1. V shed 4 bases, J shed 0 bases, and the junction held 7 bases outside the gene matches. CDR1 and CDR2 from the germline V gene are SGHRS and YFSETQ. The CDR3 is 16 amino acids. The CDR3 DNA reads TGCGCCAGCAGCCTTACGACAGGGCGCTCTGGAAACACCATATATTTT. Protein: CASSLTTGRSGNTIYF. The full variable domain, in which reference TRBV5-1 and TRBJ1-3 provide the parts outside the CDR3, is KAGVTQTPRYLIKTRGQQVTLSCSPISGHRSVSWYQQTPGQGLQFLFEYFSETQRNKGNFPGRFSGRQFSNSRSEMNVSTLELGDSALYLCASSLTTGRSGNTIYFGEGSWLTVV.

This clone was seen a handful of times. The rearrangement uses TRBV2 and TRBJ1-2; D gene unclear. The CDR3 is 15 residues long. The V gene's germline CDR1 is SNHLY and CDR2 FYNNEI. The V gene lost 10 bases and the J gene lost 1 base, with 19 bases spanning the gap. The CDR3 DNA reads as TGTGCCAACTACCCGGCCGGAGTCGATAACTATGGCTACACCTTC. Translation gives CANYPAGVDNYGYTF.

The V gene is TRBV27, the J gene TRBJ1-5; 7 nucleotides match TRBD1. In germline, CDR1 is MNHEY, CDR2 SMNVEV (reference sequence). J gave up 1 base and V 5 bases, and 8 bases lay outside the gene matches. The CDR3 runs to 16 residues. This CDR3 reads CASSEIGTASNQPQHF. CDR3 sequence (DNA): TGTGCCAGCAGTGAAATCGGGACAGCAAGCAATCAGCCCCAGCATTTT.

J is TRBJ2-1 and V is TRBV7-8, with a weak D call TRBD2 (6 bases). The length of the CDR3 is 14 residues. The germline gives CDR1 SGHVS, CDR2 FQNEAQ. Trimming took 4 bases from V and 4 from J, leaving 11 bases between them. CDR3 residues: CASSSQRVYNEQFF. The CDR3 DNA sequence: TGTGCCAGCAGCTCCCAGCGGGTTTACAATGAGCAGTTCTTC. The complete variable domain, with remaining parts taken from reference TRBV7-8 and TRBJ2-1, reads GAGVSQSPRYKVAKRGQDVALRCDPISGHVSLFWYQQALGQGPEFLTYFQNEAQLDKSGLPSDRFFAERPEGSVSTLKIQRTQQEDSAVYLCASSSQRVYNEQFFGPGTRLTVL.

V gene TRBV6-1 combines with J gene TRBJ1-2; 7 nucleotides align to TRBD1. Per germline, CDR1 MNHNS and CDR2 SASEGT. The trim removed 3 bases at V and 5 bases at J, leaving 15 bases unmatched. CDR3 length: 17 amino acids. The CDR3, as DNA: TGTGCCAGCAGTGATTCACTCCTCGACAGGGTTGGTTATGGCTACACCTTC. This codes for CASSDSLLDRVGYGYTF.